This is a list of T cell receptor beta chains from one sample in a study of metastatic and nonmetastatic thyroid tumors. From the PCR reads, TCRdb re-called clones with MiXCR. The table lists almost 35,000 clones, roughly 17% of them singletons. Sequenced material: blood. These receptors all come from a female donor with papillary thyroid cancer or a benign thyroid nodule (not recorded which). Some clones in this sample may be carry-over from other donors' samples. CDR3s include the opening cysteine and the closing phenylalanine or tryptophan. The D gene is left open where the match is weak. The size field is filled for only some rows; it gives once, few, many or a size class.

d_call | j_call | clone_size | v_call | cdr3_aa | cdr3_nt
TRBD2 | TRBJ2-2 | . | TRBV12-3/TRBV12-4 | CASGMGLAGVSYGTGELFF | TGTGCCAGCGGTATGGGACTAGCGGGAGTGTCTTATGGCACCGGGGAGCTGTTTTTT
. | TRBJ1-6 | many | TRBV4-2 | CASSQDETPNNSPLHF | TGTGCCAGCAGCCAAGACGAAACACCCAATAATTCACCCCTCCACTTT
. | TRBJ1-5 | medium-sized | TRBV20-1 | CSASSGGRNQPQHF | TGCAGTGCTTCTTCCGGGGGACGCAATCAGCCCCAGCATTTT
. | TRBJ2-5 | many | TRBV30 | CACGPGTGETQYF | TGTGCCTGCGGACCCGGGACTGGGGAGACCCAGTACTTC
TRBD2 | TRBJ2-1 | . | TRBV6-2/TRBV6-3 | CASSQGGGSGSRYEQFF | TGTGCCAGCAGTCAGGGGGGAGGTAGCGGGAGTAGGTATGAGCAGTTCTTC
TRBD2 | TRBJ2-1 | medium-sized | TRBV6-4 | CASSDSTSGNNEQFF | TGTGCCAGCAGTGACTCGACTAGCGGGAACAATGAGCAGTTCTTC
. | TRBJ1-1 | . | TRBV6-5 | CASSYSAIIEAFF | TGTGCCAGCAGTTACTCGGCGATCATTGAAGCTTTCTTT
. | TRBJ2-7 | few | TRBV6-1 | CASSEQGGYEQYF | TGTGCCAGCAGTGAACAGGGTGGCTACGAGCAGTACTTC
TRBD1 | TRBJ1-2 | few | TRBV6-1 | CASRNRGGGGYTF | TGTGCCAGCAGGAACAGGGGAGGGGGAGGCTACACCTTC
. | TRBJ2-7 | many | TRBV19 | CASSIQAQIGEQYF | TGTGCCAGTAGTATACAGGCCCAAATTGGCGAGCAGTACTTC
. | TRBJ2-1 | many | TRBV6-4 | CASSDGSSDYNEQFF | TGTGCCAGCAGTGACGGCTCTAGCGATTACAATGAGCAGTTCTTC
TRBD2 | TRBJ2-1 | many | TRBV20-1 | CSATGPSAGGPRYEQFF | TGCAGTGCTACTGGCCCCTCAGCGGGAGGGCCGAGATATGAGCAGTTCTTC
TRBD2 | TRBJ2-1 | many | TRBV3-1 | CASSQARVAGGFEQFF | TGTGCCAGCAGCCAAGCTCGGGTAGCGGGAGGATTTGAGCAGTTCTTC
. | TRBJ2-7 | few | TRBV28 | CASSGPSDYEQYF | TGTGCCAGCTCGGGTCCCTCGGACTACGAGCAGTACTTC
. | TRBJ2-7 | many | TRBV2 | CASSEGHLNEQYF | TGTGCCAGCAGTGAGGGCCATCTTAACGAGCAGTACTTC
TRBD1 | TRBJ2-1 | many | TRBV7-9 | CASSRGTGTGVGEQFF | TGTGCCAGCAGCCGAGGGACCGGGACAGGGGTGGGTGAGCAGTTCTTC
TRBD1 | TRBJ1-1 | many | TRBV5-1 | CASSLAGQLTEAFF | TGCGCCAGCAGCTTGGCGGGACAGCTGACTGAAGCTTTCTTT
TRBD1 | TRBJ2-1 | . | TRBV7-9 | CASSPTGVNEQFF | TGTGCCAGCAGCCCGACAGGGGTCAATGAGCAGTTCTTC
. | TRBJ2-4 | many | TRBV30 | CAWRQLAKNIQYF | TGTGCCTGGAGACAGTTAGCCAAAAACATTCAGTACTTC
. | TRBJ2-2 | many | TRBV19 | CASRGRAYTGELFF | TGTGCCAGTAGGGGTAGGGCCTACACCGGGGAGCTGTTTTTT
. | TRBJ2-7 | medium-sized | TRBV12-3/TRBV12-4 | CASSYRDSFQYF | TGTGCCAGCAGTTACCGGGACTCCTTTCAGTACTTC
. | TRBJ2-3 | many | TRBV12-5 | CASGDRDDPDTQYF | TGTGCTAGTGGTGACCGGGACGACCCCGATACGCAGTATTTT
. | TRBJ2-1 | many | TRBV7-9 | CASSLGWGRESDNEQFF | TGTGCCAGCAGCTTAGGGTGGGGACGGGAGTCTGACAATGAGCAGTTCTTC
TRBD2 | TRBJ2-3 | medium-sized | TRBV6-1 | CASSGTSGTPDTQYF | TGTGCCAGCAGTGGAACTAGCGGGACCCCAGATACGCAGTATTTT
. | TRBJ1-1 | many | TRBV28 | CASSLGVRGLDTEAFF | TGTGCCAGCAGTTTAGGGGTCAGGGGATTGGACACTGAAGCTTTCTTT
. | TRBJ2-1 | . | TRBV27 | CASYSGRADPNHNEQFF | TGTGCCAGCTATTCCGGTAGGGCCGATCCAAATCACAATGAGCAGTTCTTC
TRBD2 | TRBJ2-7 | medium-sized | TRBV20-1 | CSAQAPGRAVWEQYF | TGCAGTGCGCAGGCCCCCGGGAGGGCCGTGTGGGAGCAGTACTTC
. | TRBJ1-1 | many | TRBV7-9 | CASSLGNLNTEAFF | TGTGCCAGCAGCTTAGGAAATCTTAACACTGAAGCTTTCTTT
TRBD2 | TRBJ2-7 | . | TRBV6-1 | CASTRDPGGFSYEQYF | TGTGCCAGCACCCGAGACCCGGGGGGGTTCTCCTACGAGCAGTACTTC